This T cell receptor (beta chain) was observed in a study of cytomegalovirus exposure and HLA in healthy donors. V was trimmed by 1 base and J by 2 bases, leaving 10 bases between them. From germline, CDR1 is SGHTA and CDR2 FQGNSA. This CDR3 is 15 amino acids long. Sequenced by immunoSEQ multiplex PCR; TCRdb stores in-frame clones only, minus some. The sample has fewer than 350,000 clones; around 89% are singletons. The rearrangement uses TRBV7-2 and TRBJ2-3; perhaps TRBD2 as D (6 bases). What was sequenced was PBMCs. The TCR sequence derives from a woman aged 18-29 years in good health and CMV-seronegative. CDR3 sequence: CASSLGGTLTDTQYF. The CDR3 region has the DNA TGTGCCAGCAGCTTAGGCGGGACCCTCACAGATACGCAGTATTTT.